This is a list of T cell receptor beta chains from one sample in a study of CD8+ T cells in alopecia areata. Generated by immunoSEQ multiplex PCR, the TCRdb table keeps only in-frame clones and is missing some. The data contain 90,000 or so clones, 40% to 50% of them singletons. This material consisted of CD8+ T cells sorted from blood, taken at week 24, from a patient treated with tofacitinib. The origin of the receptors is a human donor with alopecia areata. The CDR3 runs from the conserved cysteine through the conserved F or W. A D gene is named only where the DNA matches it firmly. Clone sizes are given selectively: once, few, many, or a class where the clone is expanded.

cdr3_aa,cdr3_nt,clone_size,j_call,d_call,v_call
CASSIVLGNEQFF,TGTGCCAGCAGCATTGTACTTGGCAATGAGCAGTTCTTC,.,TRBJ2-1,.,TRBV5-4
CASSQDSAGAPYNEQFF,TGTGCCAGCAGCCAAGATTCGGCGGGAGCCCCCTACAATGAGCAGTTCTTC,.,TRBJ2-1,TRBD2,TRBV5-5
CSAIPLGPTDTQYF,TGCAGCGCCATCCCTCTGGGTCCCACAGATACGCAGTATTTT,few,TRBJ2-3,.,TRBV29-1
CSVGQARTQETQYF,TGCAGCGTTGGGCAGGCGAGAACACAAGAGACCCAGTACTTC,few,TRBJ2-5,.,TRBV29-1
CASSQRQGNTGELFF,TGCGCCAGCAGCCAAAGACAGGGGAACACCGGGGAGCTGTTTTTT,.,TRBJ2-2,TRBD1,TRBV4-1
CASSFHTQGNEQFF,TGTGCCAGCAGTTTCCACACTCAGGGCAATGAGCAGTTCTTC,few,TRBJ2-1,.,TRBV28
CASSPGGDVQFF,TGTGCCAGCAGTCCTGGGGGGGACGTGCAGTTCTTC,.,TRBJ2-1,TRBD2,TRBV6-5
CASSFRDRGLAGEYEQYF,TGTGCCAGCAGTTTCCGGGACAGGGGGCTAGCGGGGGAGTACGAGCAGTACTTC,.,TRBJ2-7,TRBD1,TRBV27
CACLRNYGYTF,TGTGCCTGTTTGCGTAACTATGGCTACACCTTC,.,TRBJ1-2,.,TRBV30
CASSALGTGRTEAFF,TGTGCCAGCAGTGCTTTGGGGACAGGGAGGACTGAAGCTTTCTTT,.,TRBJ1-1,TRBD1,TRBV25-1
CASSPLGQGNEQFF,TGCGCCAGCAGCCCCCTGGGCCAGGGGAATGAGCAGTTCTTC,few,TRBJ2-1,.,TRBV4-1
CSVGPDRVLYEQYF,TGCAGCGTTGGGCCTGACAGGGTTCTGTACGAGCAGTACTTC,few,TRBJ2-7,TRBD1,TRBV29-1
CASSTRTGNTEAFF,TGTGCCAGCAGCACCCGGACAGGTAACACTGAAGCTTTCTTT,.,TRBJ1-1,TRBD1,TRBV9
CASSYSPGGHGYTF,TGTGCCAGCAGTTACTCTCCCGGGGGCCATGGCTACACCTTC,.,TRBJ1-2,.,TRBV6-5
CASSTGTVETQYF,TGTGCCAGCAGCACTGGGACAGTTGAGACCCAGTACTTC,.,TRBJ2-5,TRBD1,TRBV7-9
CASSLRQGRSYEQYF,TGTGCCAGCAGCTTAAGACAGGGGCGGTCCTACGAGCAGTACTTC,.,TRBJ2-7,TRBD1,TRBV13
CAWSAGLPQETQYF,TGTGCCTGGAGTGCTGGGCTACCCCAAGAGACCCAGTACTTC,.,TRBJ2-5,.,TRBV30
CSVAGPYEQYF,TGCAGCGTTGCCGGACCCTACGAGCAGTACTTC,few,TRBJ2-7,.,TRBV29-1
CASSFMTNEQFF,TGTGCCAGCAGCTTCATGACCAATGAGCAGTTCTTC,.,TRBJ2-1,.,TRBV7-9
CASSGGFPYSNQPQHF,TGTGCCAGTTCAGGAGGGTTCCCGTATAGCAATCAGCCCCAGCATTTT,few,TRBJ1-5,.,TRBV18
CASSADLADREQFF,TGTGCCAGCAGCGCCGACCTAGCGGACCGTGAGCAGTTCTTC,once,TRBJ2-1,TRBD2,TRBV9
CASSEVLGGWGYTF,TGTGCCAGCAGTGAAGTACTCGGGGGCTGGGGCTACACCTTC,few,TRBJ1-2,.,TRBV2
CASSLGTNSYEQYF,TGTGCCAGCAGCTTAGGAACCAACTCCTACGAGCAGTACTTC,.,TRBJ2-7,.,TRBV5-6
CALFDSPYGYTF,TGTGCCTTATTCGACAGTCCTTATGGCTACACCTTC,.,TRBJ1-2,.,TRBV30
CASSSASHYNEQFF,TGTGCCAGCAGTTCGGCTAGCCACTACAATGAGCAGTTCTTC,.,TRBJ2-1,.,TRBV27
CASSADRANNEKLFF,TGTGCCAGCAGCGCAGACCGGGCCAATAATGAAAAACTGTTTTTT,.,TRBJ1-4,.,TRBV9
CASSQEAGGRTDTQYF,TGCGCCAGCAGCCAAGAGGCGGGAGGGAGAACAGATACGCAGTATTTT,.,TRBJ2-3,TRBD2,TRBV4-3